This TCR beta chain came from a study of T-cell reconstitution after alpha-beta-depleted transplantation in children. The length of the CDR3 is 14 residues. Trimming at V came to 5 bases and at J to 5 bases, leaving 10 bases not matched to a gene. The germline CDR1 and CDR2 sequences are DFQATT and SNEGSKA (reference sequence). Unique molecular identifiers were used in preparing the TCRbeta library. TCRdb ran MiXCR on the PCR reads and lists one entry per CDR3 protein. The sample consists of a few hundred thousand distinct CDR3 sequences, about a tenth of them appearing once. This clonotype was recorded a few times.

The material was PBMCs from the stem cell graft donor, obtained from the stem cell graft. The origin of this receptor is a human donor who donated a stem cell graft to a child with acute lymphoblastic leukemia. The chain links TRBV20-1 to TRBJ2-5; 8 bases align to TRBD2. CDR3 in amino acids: CSALDAAGGETQYF. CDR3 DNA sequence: TGCAGTGCTCTGGACGCGGCGGGAGGTGAGACCCAGTACTTC.